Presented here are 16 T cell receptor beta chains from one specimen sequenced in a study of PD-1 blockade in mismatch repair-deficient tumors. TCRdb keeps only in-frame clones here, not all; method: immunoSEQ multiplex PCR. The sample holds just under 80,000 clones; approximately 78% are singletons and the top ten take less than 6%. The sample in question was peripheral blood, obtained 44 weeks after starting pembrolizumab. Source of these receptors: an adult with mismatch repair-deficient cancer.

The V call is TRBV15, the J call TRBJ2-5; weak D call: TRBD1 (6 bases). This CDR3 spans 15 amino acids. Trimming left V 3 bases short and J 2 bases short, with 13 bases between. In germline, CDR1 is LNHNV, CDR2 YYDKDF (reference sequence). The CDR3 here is CATSSFGTPQETQYF. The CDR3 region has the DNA TGTGCCACCAGCAGTTTCGGGACACCGCAAGAGACCCAGTACTTC.

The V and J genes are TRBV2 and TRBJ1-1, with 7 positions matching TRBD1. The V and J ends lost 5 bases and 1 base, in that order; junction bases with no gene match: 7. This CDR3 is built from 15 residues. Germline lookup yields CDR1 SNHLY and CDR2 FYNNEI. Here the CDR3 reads CASSYRQGRNTEAFF. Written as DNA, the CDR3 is TGTGCCAGCAGTTATAGACAGGGCCGGAACACTGAAGCTTTCTTT. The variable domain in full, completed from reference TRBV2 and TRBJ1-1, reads EPEVTQTPSHQVTQMGQEVILRCVPISNHLYFYWYRQILGQKVEFLVSFYNNEISEKSEIFDDQFSVERPDGSNFTLKIRSTKLEDSAMYFCASSYRQGRNTEAFFGQGTRLTVV.

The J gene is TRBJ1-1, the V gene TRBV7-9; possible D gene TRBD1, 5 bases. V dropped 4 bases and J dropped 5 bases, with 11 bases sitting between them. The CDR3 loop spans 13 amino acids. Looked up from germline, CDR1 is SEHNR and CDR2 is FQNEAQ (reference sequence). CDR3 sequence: CASSSQGGTEAFF. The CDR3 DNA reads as TGTGCCAGCAGCTCCCAGGGTGGGACTGAAGCTTTCTTT.

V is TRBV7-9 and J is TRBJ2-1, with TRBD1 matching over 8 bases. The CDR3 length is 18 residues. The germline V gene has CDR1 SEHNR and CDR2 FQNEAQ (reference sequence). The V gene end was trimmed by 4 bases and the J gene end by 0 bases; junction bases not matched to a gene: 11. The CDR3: CASSSVGQGAFSYNEQFF. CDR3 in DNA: TGTGCCAGCAGCTCAGTGGGGCAGGGGGCATTCTCCTACAATGAGCAGTTCTTC.

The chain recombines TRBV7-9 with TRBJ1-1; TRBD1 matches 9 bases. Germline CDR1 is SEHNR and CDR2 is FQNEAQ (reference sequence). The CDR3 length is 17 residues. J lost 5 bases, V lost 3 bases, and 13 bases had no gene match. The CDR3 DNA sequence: TGTGCCAGCAGCTTCGGTGGAAGGGACAGGGTAGAGACTGAAGCTTTCTTT. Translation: CASSFGGRDRVETEAFF.

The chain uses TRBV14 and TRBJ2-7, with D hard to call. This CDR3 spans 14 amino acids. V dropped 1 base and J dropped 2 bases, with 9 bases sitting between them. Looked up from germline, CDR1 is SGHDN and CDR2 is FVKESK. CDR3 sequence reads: CASSQGALPYEQYF. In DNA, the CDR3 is TGTGCCAGCAGCCAAGGAGCTCTCCCCTACGAGCAGTACTTC.

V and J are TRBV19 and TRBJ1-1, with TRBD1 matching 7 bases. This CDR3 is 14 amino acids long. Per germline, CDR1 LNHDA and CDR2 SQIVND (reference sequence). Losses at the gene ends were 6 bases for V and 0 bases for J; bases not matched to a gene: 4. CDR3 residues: CASRPGQLNTEAFF. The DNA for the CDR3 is TGTGCCAGTAGACCGGGACAGCTGAACACTGAAGCTTTCTTT. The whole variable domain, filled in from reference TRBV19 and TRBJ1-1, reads DGGITQSPKYLFRKEGQNVTLSCEQNLNHDAMYWYRQDPGQGLRLIYYSQIVNDFQKGDIAEGYSVSREKKESFPLTVTSAQKNPTAFYLCASRPGQLNTEAFFGQGTRLTVV.

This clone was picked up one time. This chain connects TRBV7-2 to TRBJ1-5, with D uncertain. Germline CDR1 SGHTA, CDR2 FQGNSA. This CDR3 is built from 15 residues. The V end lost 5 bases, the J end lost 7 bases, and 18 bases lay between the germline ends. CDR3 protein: CASSPAPNSGQPQHF. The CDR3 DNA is TGTGCCAGCAGCCCAGCTCCAAATTCCGGGCAGCCCCAGCATTTT.

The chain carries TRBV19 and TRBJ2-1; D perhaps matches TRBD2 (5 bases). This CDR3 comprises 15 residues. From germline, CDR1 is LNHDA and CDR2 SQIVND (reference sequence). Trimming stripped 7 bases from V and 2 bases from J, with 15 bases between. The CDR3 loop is CASTPELGAYNEQFF. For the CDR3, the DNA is TGTGCCAGTACCCCCGAACTAGGCGCCTACAATGAGCAGTTCTTC.

This CDR3 is CASSVGGATSDTQYF. CDR3 bases: TGTGCCAGCAGCGTAGGGGGCGCAACGTCGGATACGCAGTATTTT. The chain has TRBV9 and TRBJ2-3, with D possibly being TRBD1 (5 bases). The CDR3 consists of 15 residues. Germline loops: CDR1 SGDLS, CDR2 YYNGEE. V was shortened by 0 bases and J by 6 bases, with 14 bases between the two germline ends. Complete variable domain (other parts from reference TRBV9 and TRBJ2-3): DSGVTQTPKHLITATGQRVTLRCSPRSGDLSVYWYQQSLDQGLQFLIQYYNGEERAKGNILERFSAQQFPDLHSELNLSSLELGDSALYFCASSVGGATSDTQYFGPGTRLTVL.

The CDR3 region is CASSDSDYTGELFF. In DNA, the CDR3 is TGTGCCAGTAGCGACAGCGACTACACCGGGGAGCTGTTTTTT. This chain links TRBV19 with TRBJ2-2; a weak D match, TRBD1 (5 bases). Trimming stripped 6 bases from V and 3 bases from J, with 11 bases between. This CDR3 is built from 14 residues. The germline gives CDR1 LNHDA, CDR2 SQIVND (reference sequence).

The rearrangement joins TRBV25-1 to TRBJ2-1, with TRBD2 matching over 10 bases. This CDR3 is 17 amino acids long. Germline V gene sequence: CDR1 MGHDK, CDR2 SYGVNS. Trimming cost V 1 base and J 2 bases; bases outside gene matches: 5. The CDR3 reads CASSELRGLATYNEQFF. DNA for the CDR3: TGTGCCAGCAGTGAATTAAGGGGACTAGCGACCTACAATGAGCAGTTCTTC.

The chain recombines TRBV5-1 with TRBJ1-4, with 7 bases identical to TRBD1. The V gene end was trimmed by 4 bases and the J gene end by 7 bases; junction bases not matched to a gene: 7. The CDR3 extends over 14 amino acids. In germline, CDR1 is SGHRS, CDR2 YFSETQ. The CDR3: CASSPRDRGEKLFF. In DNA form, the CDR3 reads TGCGCCAGCAGCCCCCGGGACAGAGGTGAAAAACTGTTTTTT.

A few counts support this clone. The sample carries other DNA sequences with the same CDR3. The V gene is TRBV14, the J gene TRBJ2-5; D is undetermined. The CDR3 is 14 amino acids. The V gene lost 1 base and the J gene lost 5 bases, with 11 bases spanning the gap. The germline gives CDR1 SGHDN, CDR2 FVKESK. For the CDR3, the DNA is TGTGCCAGCAGCCAAGGGGCTAGGTCGGAGACCCAGTACTTC. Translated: CASSQGARSETQYF.

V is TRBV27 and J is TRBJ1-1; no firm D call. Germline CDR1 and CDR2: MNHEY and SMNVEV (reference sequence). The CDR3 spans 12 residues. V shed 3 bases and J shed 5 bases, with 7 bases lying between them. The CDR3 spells CASSLGDTEAFF. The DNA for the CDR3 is TGTGCCAGCAGTTTGGGTGATACTGAAGCTTTCTTT.

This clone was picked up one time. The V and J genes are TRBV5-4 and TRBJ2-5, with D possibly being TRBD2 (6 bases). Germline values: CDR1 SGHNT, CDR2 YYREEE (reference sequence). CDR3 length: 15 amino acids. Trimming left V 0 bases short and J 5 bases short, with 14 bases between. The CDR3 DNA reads TGTGCCAGCAGCTTGGCCGGAGGGGCTGGGGAGACCCAGTACTTC. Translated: CASSLAGGAGETQYF.